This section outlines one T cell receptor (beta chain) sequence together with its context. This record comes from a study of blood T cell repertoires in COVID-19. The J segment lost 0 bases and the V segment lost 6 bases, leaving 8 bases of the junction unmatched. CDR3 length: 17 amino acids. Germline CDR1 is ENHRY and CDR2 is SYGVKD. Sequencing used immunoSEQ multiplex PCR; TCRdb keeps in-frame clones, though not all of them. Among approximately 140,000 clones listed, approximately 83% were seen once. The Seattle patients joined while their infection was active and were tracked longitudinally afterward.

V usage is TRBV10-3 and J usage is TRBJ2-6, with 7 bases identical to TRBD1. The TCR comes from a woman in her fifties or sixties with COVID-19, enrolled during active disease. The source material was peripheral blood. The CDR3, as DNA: TGTGCCATCAGCAGGGGACAGCCAAGCTCTGGGGCCAACGTCCTGACTTTC. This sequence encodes CAISRGQPSSGANVLTF.